The next 22 T cell receptor beta chains were all read from a single sample in a study of ipilimumab plus nivolumab after autologous stem cell transplantation. Here immunoSEQ multiplex PCR was the method, and the copy in TCRdb shows in-frame clones only, minus some. Of 7,500 to 10,000 clones in the sample, 55% to 75% were seen once. The sequencing used PBMCs, collected in a trial of ipilimumab plus nivolumab as post-transplant consolidation. Receptors were obtained from a female donor with multiple myeloma.

The chain has TRBV5-1 and TRBJ2-7; D assignment may be TRBD1 or TRBD2 (5 bases each). The CDR3 spans 16 residues. The germline V gene encodes CDR1 SGHRS and CDR2 YFSETQ. V shed 0 bases and J shed 5 bases, with 18 bases lying between them. CDR3 sequence reads: CASSLVGASDSNEQYF. The CDR3 DNA is TGCGCCAGCAGCTTGGTCGGGGCCAGTGATTCCAACGAGCAGTACTTC.

There are a few counts of this clone. The rearrangement uses TRBV29-1 and TRBJ2-3, with 11 bases that match TRBD1. CDR1 and CDR2 (germline): SQVTM, ANQGSEA. This CDR3 contains 15 residues. J lost 5 bases, V lost 7 bases, and 11 bases had no gene match. The DNA for the CDR3 is TGCAGCGCATCACGGGACAGGGGGGGAGTAGATACGCAGTATTTT. This codes for CSASRDRGGVDTQYF.

This clone was picked up a small number of times. The chain recombines TRBV6-1 with TRBJ2-7, with 15 bases matching TRBD2. This CDR3 comprises 15 residues. CDR1 is MNHNS, CDR2 SASEGT, per germline. V shed 6 bases and J 6 bases; nucleotides not matched to a gene: 6. CDR3 sequence: CASRGTSGRIGEQYF. CDR3 in DNA: TGTGCCAGCAGGGGGACTAGCGGGAGGATTGGCGAGCAGTACTTC.

The chain joins TRBV10-2 to TRBJ2-7; D unclear. Germline CDR1 reads WSHSY; CDR2 reads SAAADI. CDR3 length: 12 residues. V was cut by 4 bases and J by 2 bases, with 6 bases left in between. CDR3 protein: CASSVAPYEQYF. In nucleotides, the CDR3 is TGCGCCAGCAGTGTTGCCCCCTACGAGCAGTACTTC.

CDR3 sequence (DNA): TGTGCCAGCAGCTTATCGACACAGAGTACTGCCTACGAGCAGTACTTC. This sequence encodes CASSLSTQSTAYEQYF. The genes are TRBV7-2 and TRBJ2-7; the D is unclear. The CDR3 covers 16 residues. Germline-derived CDR1 and CDR2 are SGHTA and FQGNSA. V lost 2 bases to trimming and J lost 2 bases, with 16 bases between them.

V and J are TRBV27 and TRBJ2-1, with D possibly TRBD2 on 6 matching bases. Germline V gives CDR1 MNHEY, CDR2 SMNVEV (reference sequence). CDR3 size: 14 residues. Trimming pared 4 bases from V and 4 bases from J, leaving 11 bases between. The CDR3 is CASSSLGGYNEQFF. The DNA of the CDR3 is TGTGCCAGCAGTTCCCTAGGAGGGTACAATGAGCAGTTCTTC.

The rearrangement uses TRBV5-1 and TRBJ2-3; TRBD2 matches at 10 bases. This CDR3 contains 16 residues. The ends lost 1 base at V and 5 bases at J; junction bases unmatched: 7. CDR1 and CDR2 (germline): SGHRS, YFSETQ. CDR3 nucleotides: TGCGCCAGCAGCTTGCCAGCGGGAGGGCCGATAGATACGCAGTATTTT. Translation: CASSLPAGGPIDTQYF. Full variable domain (rest looked up from reference TRBV5-1 and TRBJ2-3): KAGVTQTPRYLIKTRGQQVTLSCSPISGHRSVSWYQQTPGQGLQFLFEYFSETQRNKGNFPGRFSGRQFSNSRSEMNVSTLELGDSALYLCASSLPAGGPIDTQYFGPGTRLTVL.

V and J are TRBV7-6 and TRBJ1-1, with 9 positions matching TRBD1. Germline CDR1 is SGHVS and CDR2 is FNYEAQ. The CDR3 covers 13 residues. With V trimmed by 5 bases and J by 3 bases, 1 base remained unmatched. The CDR3 DNA reads TGTGCCAGCAGCAGACAGGGGGACACTGAAGCTTTCTTT. This translates into CASSRQGDTEAFF. Looking up the rest from reference TRBV7-6 and TRBJ1-1 gives the full variable domain: GAGVSQSPRYKVTKRGQDVALRCDPISGHVSLYWYRQALGQGPEFLTYFNYEAQQDKSGLPNDRFSAERPEGSISTLTIQRTEQRDSAMYRCASSRQGDTEAFFGQGTRLTVV.

The DNA for the CDR3 is TGTGCCAGCAGCTCACCGGGACAGTACAATGAGCAGTTCTTC. It codes for CASSSPGQYNEQFF. J is TRBJ2-1 and V is TRBV7-3, with TRBD1 matching over 7 bases. The germline V gene encodes CDR1 SGHTA and CDR2 FQGTGA. This CDR3 spans 14 amino acids. After removal of 4 bases from V and 4 bases from J, the junction contained 4 bases not matched to a gene.

In this sample, this clone turned up a few times. The J gene is TRBJ2-7, the V gene TRBV5-1; D remains unclear. V gave up 5 bases and J gave up 2 bases, with 11 bases separating them. Germline V gene lookup returns CDR1 SGHRS and CDR2 YFSETQ. This CDR3 contains 13 residues. The CDR3 DNA is TGCGCCAGCAGAGGCTGGGTTACCTACGAGCAGTACTTC. It encodes CASRGWVTYEQYF.

The genes are TRBV6-6 and TRBJ1-3, with no clear D. The CDR3 extends over 13 amino acids. Per germline, CDR1 MNHNY and CDR2 SVGAGI (reference sequence). V was cut by 5 bases and J by 2 bases, with 7 bases left in between. CDR3 loop: CASSLNTGNTIYF. As DNA, the CDR3 is TGTGCCAGCAGTCTCAACACTGGAAACACCATATATTTT.

By share of the sample, this clone is medium-sized (0.01 to 0.1%). The chain carries TRBV28 and TRBJ2-2; the D is unclear. The CDR3 contains 12 residues. In germline, CDR1 is MDHEN, CDR2 SYDVKM. V lost 3 bases and J lost 5, with 4 bases in between. CDR3 sequence: CASSLETGELFF. The CDR3 bases are TGTGCCAGCAGTTTGGAGACCGGGGAGCTGTTTTTT.

The chain carries TRBV2 and TRBJ2-1, with 7 nucleotides matching TRBD2. The CDR3 runs to 16 residues. Germline CDR1 and CDR2: SNHLY and FYNNEI. The V and J ends lost 3 bases and 8 bases, in that order; junction bases with no gene match: 13. The CDR3 DNA is TGTGCCAGCAGTGATGAGTTGGGCGGGAGAGTCGATGAGCAGTTCTTC. This encodes CASSDELGGRVDEQFF.

The genes are TRBV7-2 and TRBJ2-7; D is unclear. CDR1 and CDR2 (germline): SGHTA, FQGNSA. Deletions cut 2 bases from V and 0 bases from J, with 11 bases between. The CDR3 is 15 amino acids. CDR3 DNA sequence: TGTGCCAGCAGCTTATACTCGGTAGGCTCCTACGAGCAGTACTTC. Translating gives CASSLYSVGSYEQYF.

The chain has TRBV16 and TRBJ1-1, with no clear D. Germline V gene data show CDR1 as KGHSY and CDR2 as FQNENV. The length of the CDR3 is 15 residues. V was pared by 4 bases and J by 1 base, with 13 bases between. Written as DNA, the CDR3 is TGTGCCAGCAGCCCGAACCCTGCTGGGAACACTGAAGCTTTCTTT. It translates to CASSPNPAGNTEAFF.

The rearrangement joins TRBV5-1 to TRBJ1-1; TRBD1 aligns across 8 bases. Germline CDR1 reads SGHRS; CDR2 reads YFSETQ. V lost 2 bases and J lost 6; bases outside the gene matches: 6. The CDR3 contains 14 residues. The CDR3, as DNA: TGCGCCAGCAGCTTCCGTGACAGGGGCCCTGAAGCTTTCTTT. It translates to CASSFRDRGPEAFF.

This clone has just one count. The chain employs TRBV11-2 and TRBJ2-7; 12 bases align to TRBD2. The CDR3 covers 15 residues. CDR1 SGHAT and CDR2 FQNNGV come from the germline V gene. V trimming: 5 bases; J trimming: 2 bases; junction bases outside the gene matches: 4. Here the CDR3 DNA reads TGTGCCAGCAGCGAAACTAGCGGGAGGACCTACGAGCAGTACTTC. Its translation: CASSETSGRTYEQYF.

The gene calls are TRBV19 and TRBJ2-6; D perhaps matches TRBD1 (6 bases). The V gene lost 4 bases and the J gene lost 5 bases, with 18 bases spanning the gap. Germline loops: CDR1 LNHDA, CDR2 SQIVND (reference sequence). The CDR3 totals 17 residues. CDR3 coding DNA: TGTGCCAGTAGTAACTTAGGGACACAAAGTCGGGCCAACGTCCTGACTTTC. Its protein product is CASSNLGTQSRANVLTF. The variable domain in full, with the rest retrieved from reference TRBV19 and TRBJ2-6, is DGGITQSPKYLFRKEGQNVTLSCEQNLNHDAMYWYRQDPGQGLRLIYYSQIVNDFQKGDIAEGYSVSREKKESFPLTVTSAQKNPTAFYLCASSNLGTQSRANVLTFGAGSRLTVL.

This rearrangement joins TRBV19 to TRBJ1-1; D not resolved. The germline V gene has CDR1 LNHDA and CDR2 SQIVND (reference sequence). The CDR3 loop spans 13 amino acids. Trimming removed 8 bases from V and 11 bases from J, with 21 bases in between. CDR3: CASVELGSLRAFF. CDR3 sequence (DNA): TGTGCCAGTGTTGAGTTGGGCAGCCTGCGTGCTTTCTTT.

The genes are TRBV18 and TRBJ2-5, with 8 bases identical to TRBD1. The ends lost 5 bases at V and 3 bases at J; junction bases unmatched: 2. Germline lookup yields CDR1 KGHSH and CDR2 LQKENI. The CDR3 contains 13 residues. As DNA, the CDR3 is TGTGCCAGCTCAAAACAGGGGGAAGAGACCCAGTACTTC. As protein: CASSKQGEETQYF.

On this clone itself: Other nucleotide sequences from this sample produce the same CDR3. The V call is TRBV18, the J call TRBJ1-1; D not certain. The CDR3 is 15 residues long. Germline CDR1 is KGHSH and CDR2 is LQKENI. V dropped 1 base and J dropped 1 base, with 10 bases sitting between them. DNA of the CDR3: TGTGCCAGCTCACCACAAATCCTGCGGAACACTGAAGCTTTCTTT. It yields the protein CASSPQILRNTEAFF.

The sample holds one count of this clone. This chain links TRBV6-8 with TRBJ2-2, with D maybe TRBD1 (5 bases). CDR1 is MNHGY and CDR2 is SAAAGT in the germline V gene. There are 21 residues in the CDR3. Trimming cost V 1 base and J 4 bases, with 28 bases left between them. The CDR3 DNA is TGTGCCAGCAGTTACTGTTTAATAGGGCAGGGTATCCGCGTAGGCACCGGGGAGCTGTTTTTT. Translation gives CASSYCLIGQGIRVGTGELFF.